The sequence of this T cell receptor (beta chain) was determined in a study of blood T cell repertoires in COVID-19. Produced via immunoSEQ multiplex PCR; TCRdb's table is partial and in-frame only. The repertoire includes 200,000 to 300,000 clones, 80% to 90% of them detected once, and 4.2% sits in the top ten. There are 15 residues in the CDR3. Germline lookup yields CDR1 LGHNA and CDR2 YSLEER. Losses at the gene ends were 3 bases for V and 8 bases for J; bases not matched to a gene: 5. Sequencing was carried out using peripheral blood. The TCR comes from a man aged 60-69 years with acute or convalescent COVID-19. V gene TRBV4-3 combines with J gene TRBJ2-5; 14 nucleotides agree with TRBD2. The CDR3 coding sequence is TGCGCCAGCAGCCAGGGACTAGCGGGAGATGATACCCAGTACTTC. Its translation: CASSQGLAGDDTQYF.